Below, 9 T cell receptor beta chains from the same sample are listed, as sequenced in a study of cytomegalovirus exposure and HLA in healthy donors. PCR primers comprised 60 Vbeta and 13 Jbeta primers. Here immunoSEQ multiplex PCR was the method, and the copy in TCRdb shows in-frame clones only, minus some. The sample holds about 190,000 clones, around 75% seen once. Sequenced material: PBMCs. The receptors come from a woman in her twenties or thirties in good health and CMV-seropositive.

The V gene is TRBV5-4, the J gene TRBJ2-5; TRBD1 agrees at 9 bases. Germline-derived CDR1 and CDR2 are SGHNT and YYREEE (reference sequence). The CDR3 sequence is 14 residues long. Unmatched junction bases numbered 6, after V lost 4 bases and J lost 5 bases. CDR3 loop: CASSGRQGDETQYF. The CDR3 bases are TGTGCCAGCAGCGGTAGACAGGGGGACGAGACCCAGTACTTC.

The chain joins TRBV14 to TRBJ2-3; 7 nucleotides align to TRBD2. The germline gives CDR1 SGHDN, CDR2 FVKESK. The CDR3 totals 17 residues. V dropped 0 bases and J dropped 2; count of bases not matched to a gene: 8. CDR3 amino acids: CASSQEDKRDSTDTQYF. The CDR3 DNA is TGTGCCAGCAGCCAAGAAGACAAGCGGGACTCCACAGATACGCAGTATTTT.

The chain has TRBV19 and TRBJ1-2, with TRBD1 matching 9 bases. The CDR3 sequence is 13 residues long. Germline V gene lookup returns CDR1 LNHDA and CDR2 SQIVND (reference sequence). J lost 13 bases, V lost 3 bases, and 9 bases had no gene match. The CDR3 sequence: CASSMGTGIAGTF. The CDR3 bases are TGTGCCAGTAGTATGGGGACAGGGATCGCGGGCACCTTC. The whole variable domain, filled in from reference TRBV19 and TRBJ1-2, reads DGGITQSPKYLFRKEGQNVTLSCEQNLNHDAMYWYRQDPGQGLRLIYYSQIVNDFQKGDIAEGYSVSREKKESFPLTVTSAQKNPTAFYLCASSMGTGIAGTFGSGTRLTVV.

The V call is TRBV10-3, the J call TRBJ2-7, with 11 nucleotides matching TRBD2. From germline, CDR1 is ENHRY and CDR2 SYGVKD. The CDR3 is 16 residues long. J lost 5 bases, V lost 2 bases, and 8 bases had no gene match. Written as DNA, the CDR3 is TGTGCCATCAGTGAGGGTAGCGGGAGGGGTAGGAACGAGCAGTACTTC. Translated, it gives CAISEGSGRGRNEQYF.

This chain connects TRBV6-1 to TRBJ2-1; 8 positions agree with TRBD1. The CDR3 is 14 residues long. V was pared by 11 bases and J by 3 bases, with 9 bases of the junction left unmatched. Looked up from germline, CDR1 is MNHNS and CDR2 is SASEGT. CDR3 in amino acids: CAGSTGDIYNEQFF. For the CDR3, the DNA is TGTGCCGGATCGACAGGGGACATCTACAATGAGCAGTTCTTC.

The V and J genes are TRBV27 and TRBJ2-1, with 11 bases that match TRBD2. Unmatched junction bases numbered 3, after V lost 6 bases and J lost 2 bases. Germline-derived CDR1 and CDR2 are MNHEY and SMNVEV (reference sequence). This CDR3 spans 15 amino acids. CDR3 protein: CASSYSGRAYNEQFF. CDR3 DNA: TGTGCCAGCAGCTATAGCGGGAGGGCCTACAATGAGCAGTTCTTC.

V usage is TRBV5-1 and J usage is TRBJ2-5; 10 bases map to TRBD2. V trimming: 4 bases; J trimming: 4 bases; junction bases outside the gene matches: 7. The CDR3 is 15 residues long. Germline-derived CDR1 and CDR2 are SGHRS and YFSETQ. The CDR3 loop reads CASSVGLAIGETQYF. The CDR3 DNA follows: TGCGCCAGCAGCGTGGGACTAGCGATCGGAGAGACCCAGTACTTC.

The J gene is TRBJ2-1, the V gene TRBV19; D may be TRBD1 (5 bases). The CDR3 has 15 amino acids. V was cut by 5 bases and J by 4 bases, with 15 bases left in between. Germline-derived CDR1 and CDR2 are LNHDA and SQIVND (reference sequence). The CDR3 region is CASSPWGSQYNEQFF. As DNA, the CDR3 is TGTGCCAGTAGTCCTTGGGGCTCACAGTACAATGAGCAGTTCTTC. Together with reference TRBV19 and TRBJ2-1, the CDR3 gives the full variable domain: DGGITQSPKYLFRKEGQNVTLSCEQNLNHDAMYWYRQDPGQGLRLIYYSQIVNDFQKGDIAEGYSVSREKKESFPLTVTSAQKNPTAFYLCASSPWGSQYNEQFFGPGTRLTVL.

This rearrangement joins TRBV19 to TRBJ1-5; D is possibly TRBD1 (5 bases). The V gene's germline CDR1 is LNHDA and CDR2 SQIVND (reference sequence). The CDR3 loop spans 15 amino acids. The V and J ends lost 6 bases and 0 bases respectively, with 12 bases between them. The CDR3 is CASREPDSSNQPQHF. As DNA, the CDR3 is TGTGCCAGTAGAGAGCCTGACAGTAGCAATCAGCCCCAGCATTTT.